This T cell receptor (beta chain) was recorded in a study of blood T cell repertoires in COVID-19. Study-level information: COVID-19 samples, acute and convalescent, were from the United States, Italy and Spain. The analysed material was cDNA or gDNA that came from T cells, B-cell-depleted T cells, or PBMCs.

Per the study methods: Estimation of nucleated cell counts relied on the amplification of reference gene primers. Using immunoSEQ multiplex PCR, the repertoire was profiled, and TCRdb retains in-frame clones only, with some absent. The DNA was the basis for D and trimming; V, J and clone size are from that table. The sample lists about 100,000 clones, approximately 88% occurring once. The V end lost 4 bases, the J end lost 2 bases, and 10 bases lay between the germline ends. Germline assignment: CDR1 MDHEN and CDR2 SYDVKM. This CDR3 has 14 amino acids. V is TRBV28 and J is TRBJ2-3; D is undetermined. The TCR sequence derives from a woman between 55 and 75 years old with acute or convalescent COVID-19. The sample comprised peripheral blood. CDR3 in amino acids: CASSSRKLTDTQYF. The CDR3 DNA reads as TGTGCCAGCAGTTCTCGCAAGCTCACAGATACGCAGTATTTT.